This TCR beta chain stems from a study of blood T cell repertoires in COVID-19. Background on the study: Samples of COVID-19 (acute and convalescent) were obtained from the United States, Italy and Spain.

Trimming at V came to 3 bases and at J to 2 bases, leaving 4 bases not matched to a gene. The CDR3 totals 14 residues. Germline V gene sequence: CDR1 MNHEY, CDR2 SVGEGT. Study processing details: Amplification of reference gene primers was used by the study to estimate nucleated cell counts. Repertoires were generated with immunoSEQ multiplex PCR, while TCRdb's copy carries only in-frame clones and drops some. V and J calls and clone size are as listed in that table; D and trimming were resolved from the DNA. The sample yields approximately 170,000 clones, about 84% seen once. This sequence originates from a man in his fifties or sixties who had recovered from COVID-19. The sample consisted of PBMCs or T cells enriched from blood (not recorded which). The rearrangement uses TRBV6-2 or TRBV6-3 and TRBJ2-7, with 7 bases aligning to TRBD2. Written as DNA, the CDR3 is TGTGCCAGCAGTTATGGTCGGGGGGCCTACGAGCAGTACTTC. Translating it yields CASSYGRGAYEQYF.